What follows describes a single T cell receptor beta chain. For the second PCR, which ran for roughly 6 to 11 cycles, a sample-barcoded 5' primer and a J-beta primer mix were used. TCRdb passed the 5' RACE reads through MiXCR, listing each CDR3 protein once. This sample has 380,000 or so distinct CDR3 sequences, with 52% found just once. This sample is part of a study of blood T cells in healthy people across ages. The CDR3 loop spans 15 amino acids. Germline V lookup: CDR1 SGDLS, CDR2 YYNGEE. The sequencing input was blood. This TCR was sampled from a man aged 60 to 69 in good health. The chain links TRBV9 to TRBJ2-5; D is possibly TRBD2 (5 bases). TRBJ2-7 explains the end of the DNA better; the J call may be wrong. CDR3 DNA: TGTGCCAGCAGCGTATGGGGAGACGACCACTACGAGCAGTACTTC. Translated, it gives CASSVWGDDHYEQYF.